This TCR beta chain derives from a study of vaccination effects on CD4 cells after COVID-19. In the study overall: Sampling occurred a median 72 days post second dose, range 14 to 241.

Overall study findings and caveats: Whether induced by infection or by vaccine, clones showed marked clonal contraction late after vaccination.

Sequencing followed a ViraFEST assay step that expanded antigen-specific CD4+ T cells with viral peptide pools. Subsequent to approximately 9 days of culture, CD4+ T cells were isolated. Each participant was given two doses of one vaccine (BNT162b2 or mRNA-1273). All vaccine recipients tested negative for nucleocapsid antibodies and had never contracted SARS-CoV-2 infection. Wells each received two million PBMC, cultured with 10 IU/ml IL-2 and around 10 ug/ml peptides. Some clones are missing from TCRdb's copy, which holds only in-frame ones; the method was immunoSEQ multiplex PCR. The sample shows approximately 70,000 clones, 76% of them seen only once. Concerning this clone: Its specificity is not known.

Germline V gene lookup returns CDR1 SGHRS and CDR2 YFSETQ. Between the trimmed V and J ends, which lost 2 bases and 10 bases, there was a span of 13 bases. This CDR3 region has 13 residues. The sequences come from CD4+ T cells from PBMCs cultured with HCoV-OC43 spike peptides, collected after COVID-19 vaccination. Stated subset: HCoV-OC43 spike overlapping peptide pool stimulation. V and J are TRBV5-1 and TRBJ2-1; TRBD2 might be the D (6 bases). This sequence was found in a human donor who received a COVID-19 vaccine. As DNA, the CDR3 is TGCGCCAGCAGCTTCCCGGGGGACTCGGAGCAGTTCTTC. As protein: CASSFPGDSEQFF.